What follows is one TCR beta chain and its context. Its binding antigen is unknown. Base-call qualities are not available, and no considerably larger clone is one nucleotide away. TCRbeta CDR3 regions were amplified from genomic DNA by means of the immunoSEQ Assay, a bias-controlled multiplex PCR. Regarding the original processing steps: The number of nucleated cells in each sample was estimated from the amplification of reference gene primers within the assay. Sequence reads were collapsed and filtered to measure the absolute abundance of every unique TCRbeta CDR3 rearrangement. Productive Simpson clonality was computed per sample as the square root of Simpson's diversity index over productive rearrangements. TCRdb retrieved this table from immuneACCESS and kept in-frame rearrangements only. Not all clones are present; in checked studies, unresolved V genes account for under half, and no reason is known for the remainder. From that table come the V and J calls and clone size; the DNA was used to work out D and trimming. This sample has approximately 120,000 clones in its table, and approximately 74% of those were observed once. The top ten constitute 6% of the sample.

The data are from a study of blood T cell repertoires in COVID-19 (TCRdb year 2020). Looking at the study overall: Collaborator samples came from the United States, Italy and Spain and covered acute and convalescent phases of COVID-19. The prospective study material was composed of cDNA or gDNA derived from T cells, B-cell-depleted T cells, or PBMCs. The dataset comprised deeply sampled blood TCRbeta repertoires from subjects exposed to, actively infected with, or recovered from COVID-19. The repertoires were made available in a free public database intended to serve as a resource for research on the immune response to SARS-CoV-2. The samples were drawn from the first 160 participants of the ongoing ImmuneRACE study and from over 950 subjects provided by 6 global collaborators. A de-identified subject ID, COVID-19 status, age in years and sex were almost always included in the sample metadata. Where available, HLA class I and class II types were taken from metadata supplied by the sample provider and were not determined by assay-based typing. Results the study describes overall, beyond this receptor: The quantity of clinical and demographic metadata differed by source and by participant and was supplied without curation.

At one collaborating source in Seattle, patients were enrolled during active infection and were followed longitudinally through the course of disease. Each collaborating institution followed its own protocols to collect whole blood in K2EDTA tubes. For TCRbeta analysis, collaborators shipped samples in one of three forms: frozen whole blood, isolated PBMCs, or DNA extracted from either of those sample types. The TCR sequence derives from an elderly man with COVID-19, enrolled during active disease. The specimen was peripheral blood.

The CDR3 reads CASSPDYNSYEQYF. The nucleotide sequence reads as follows: TGTGCCAGCAGCCCGGACTACAACTCCTACGAGCAGTACTTC. This sequence uses TRBV13 and TRBJ2-7; TRBD2 is a possible D gene, resting on 6 matching bases. V loses 5 bases, J loses 0 bases, and the germline ends lie 11 bases apart. From its cysteine to its phenylalanine, the CDR3 spans 14 amino acids. The CDR3 DNA has 42 bases and is translated from base 1. CDR1 and CDR2 are drawn from the germline V gene (reference sequence): PRHDT, FYEKMQ.